A single sample gave rise to the 10 T cell receptor beta chains below, sequenced in a study of blood T cell repertoires in COVID-19. Method: immunoSEQ multiplex PCR; TCRdb's copy keeps in-frame clones and lacks some. The sample shows tens of thousands of clones, roughly 88% of them seen only once. Sequencing was carried out using peripheral blood. The source is a human donor in a cohort sampled during active COVID-19.

This chain joins TRBV7-9 and TRBJ1-1, with TRBD1 matching over 9 bases. The CDR3 runs 14 residues. Germline assignment: CDR1 SEHNR and CDR2 FQNEAQ (reference sequence). V shed 3 bases, J shed 7 bases, and the junction held 6 bases outside the gene matches. This chain's CDR3 is CASSFAGTGSEAFF. The DNA for the CDR3 is TGTGCCAGCAGCTTTGCCGGGACAGGGAGTGAAGCTTTCTTT.

The CDR3 bases are TGTGCCAGCAGCGTCACCCCGAGCGGGAGGGAAGAGACCCAGTACTTC. This translates into CASSVTPSGREETQYF. V usage is TRBV9 and J usage is TRBJ2-5; 10 positions match TRBD2. This CDR3 has 16 amino acids. The germline V gene has CDR1 SGDLS and CDR2 YYNGEE. With 2 bases clipped from V and 3 bases from J, the junction kept 7 bases outside the gene matches.

CDR3 DNA sequence: TGTGCCAGCAGCCAATCCGACAGGGACAATCAGCCCCAGCATTTT. This codes for CASSQSDRDNQPQHF. The chain is built from TRBV3-1 (or the pseudogene TRBV3-2) and TRBJ1-5; 7 bases fit TRBD1. The V segment lost 2 bases and the J segment 3 bases; nucleotides outside the gene matches: 4. The CDR3 extends over 15 amino acids. Germline values: CDR1 LGHDT, CDR2 YNNKEL (reference sequence).

The chain combines TRBV30 with TRBJ2-7, with D perhaps matching TRBD2 (5 bases). There are 12 residues in the CDR3. From germline, CDR1 is GTSNPN and CDR2 SVGIG (reference sequence). V was cut by 3 bases and J by 1 base, with 7 bases left in between. The CDR3 spells CAWSGGSYEQYF. CDR3 bases: TGTGCCTGGAGCGGAGGATCCTACGAGCAGTACTTC.

The chain employs TRBV27 and TRBJ1-2; D may be TRBD1 (6 bases). Germline CDR1 and CDR2: MNHEY and SMNVEV (reference sequence). Trimming pared 2 bases from V and 3 bases from J, leaving 13 bases between. The CDR3 spans 15 residues. The CDR3 DNA sequence: TGTGCCAGCAGTTTAGGCAGGGGATTGGACTATGGCTACACCTTC. Residues: CASSLGRGLDYGYTF.

The chain links TRBV6-6 to TRBJ1-4; D is undetermined. The germline gives CDR1 MNHNY, CDR2 SVGAGI (reference sequence). This CDR3 contains 16 residues. The V end was cut by 2 bases, the J end by 3 bases, with 13 bases between. Written as DNA, the CDR3 is TGTGCCAGCAGTTACAAGCGAGGCGTGTCTAATGAAAAACTGTTTTTT. This sequence encodes CASSYKRGVSNEKLFF.

This chain connects TRBV19 to TRBJ2-7; TRBD1 matches at 10 bases. Germline lookup yields CDR1 LNHDA and CDR2 SQIVND (reference sequence). The CDR3 consists of 15 residues. Trimming cost V 4 bases and J 4 bases; bases outside gene matches: 7. The CDR3 DNA sequence: TGTGCCAGTAGTACCTACTGGACAGGGGGTTACGAGCAGTACTTC. Protein: CASSTYWTGGYEQYF.

The chain joins TRBV5-3 to TRBJ2-7; D remains unclear. TRBV5-3 is marked as an open reading frame, function uncertain. Trimming took 4 bases from V and 2 from J, leaving 19 bases between them. This CDR3 has 16 residues. The CDR3 region is CARSPRAPPGAYEQYF. In nucleotides, the CDR3 is TGTGCCAGAAGCCCCCGAGCCCCACCCGGTGCCTACGAGCAGTACTTC.

The chain uses TRBV4-2 and TRBJ1-2, with D possibly being TRBD1 (6 bases). Trimming cost V 3 bases and J 5 bases, with 19 bases left between them. This CDR3 is built from 16 residues. Germline CDR1 reads LGHNA; CDR2 reads YNFKEQ. The CDR3: CASSQSHDRTPYGYTF. In DNA form, the CDR3 reads TGTGCCAGCAGCCAGTCACATGACAGGACCCCTTATGGCTACACCTTC.

This clone was detected a few times. The rearrangement joins TRBV6-2 or TRBV6-3 to TRBJ2-5; 7 bases map to TRBD2. CDR3 size: 17 residues. Germline CDR1 is MNHEY and CDR2 is SVGEGT. The J segment lost 2 bases and the V segment lost 2 bases, leaving 11 bases of the junction unmatched. The CDR3 region is CASSYGGSGAEQETQYF. CDR3 DNA sequence: TGTGCCAGCAGTTACGGGGGAAGCGGGGCCGAGCAAGAGACCCAGTACTTC.